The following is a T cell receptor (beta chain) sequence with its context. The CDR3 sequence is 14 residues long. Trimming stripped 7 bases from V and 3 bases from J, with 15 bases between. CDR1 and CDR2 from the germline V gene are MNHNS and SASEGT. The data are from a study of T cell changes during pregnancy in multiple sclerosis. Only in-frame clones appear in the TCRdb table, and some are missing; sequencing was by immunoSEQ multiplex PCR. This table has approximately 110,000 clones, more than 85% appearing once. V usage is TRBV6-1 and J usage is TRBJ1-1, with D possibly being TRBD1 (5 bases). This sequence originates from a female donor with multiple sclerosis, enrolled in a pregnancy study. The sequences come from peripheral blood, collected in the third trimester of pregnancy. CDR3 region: CASIKAGGDTEAFF. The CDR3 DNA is TGTGCCAGCATAAAGGCCGGGGGGGACACTGAAGCTTTCTTT.